The 9 T cell receptor beta chains given below trace back to one sample, sequenced in a study of blood T cell repertoires in COVID-19. Sequencing used immunoSEQ multiplex PCR; TCRdb keeps in-frame clones, though not all of them. Among tens of thousands of clones listed, 90% were seen once. Input material: peripheral blood. The source of these receptors is a human donor in a cohort sampled during active COVID-19.

About this clone itself: An end of the junction does not agree with germline; a read error may underlie this. V is TRBV5-6 and J is TRBJ2-5, with unresolved D. Germline V gives CDR1 SGHDT, CDR2 YYEEEE. The CDR3 has 13 amino acids. The CDR3 DNA is TGTGCCAGCAGCTTATTTTACCAGGAGACCCAGTACTTC. As protein: CASSLFYQETQYF.

The gene calls are TRBV6-5 and TRBJ2-7; perhaps TRBD1 as D (6 bases). Germline V gives CDR1 MNHEY, CDR2 SVGAGI. With 5 bases removed from V and 2 bases from J, the gap between germline ends came to 13 bases. The CDR3 spans 14 residues. In nucleotides, the CDR3 is TGTGCCAGCAGTCCACAACGGGACACCTACGAGCAGTACGTC. Encoded protein: CASSPQRDTYEQYV.

The sample holds one count of this clone. The CDR3 sequence: CAISIMEMGRVLYSPLHF. The CDR3 DNA follows: TGTGCCATCAGTATAATGGAAATGGGCAGGGTCTTGTATTCACCCCTCCACTTT. The chain links TRBV10-3 to TRBJ1-6; a possible D gene is TRBD1 (5 bases). Germline lookup yields CDR1 ENHRY and CDR2 SYGVKD. This CDR3 has 18 amino acids. V lost 5 bases to trimming and J lost 8 bases, with 25 bases between them.

This rearrangement joins TRBV6-5 to TRBJ2-7, with a weak D call TRBD2 (5 bases). The CDR3 sequence is 16 residues long. V dropped 0 bases and J dropped 2 bases, with 14 bases sitting between them. The germline CDR1 and CDR2 sequences are MNHEY and SVGAGI. The CDR3 DNA reads TGTGCCAGCAGTTACTCCCCGGGGTATTTCCCCTACGAGCAGTACTTC. It yields the protein CASSYSPGYFPYEQYF.

This clone was seen a single time. J is TRBJ1-2 and V is TRBV5-6; D is undetermined. V was trimmed by 6 bases and J by 8 bases, leaving 17 bases between them. Germline values: CDR1 SGHDT, CDR2 YYEEEE. The CDR3 consists of 13 residues. CDR3 nucleotides: TGTGCCAGCATAAACCTAGGTGAGGAAGGCTACACCTTC. Its protein product is CASINLGEEGYTF.

This clone was seen once. V gene TRBV30 combines with J gene TRBJ1-2; D ambiguous. Germline V lookup: CDR1 GTSNPN, CDR2 SVGIG (reference sequence). The CDR3 has 13 residues. Trimming stripped 3 bases from V and 7 bases from J, with 15 bases between. The chain's CDR3 is CAWRSTGAGGYTF. The DNA for the CDR3 is TGTGCCTGGAGATCGACGGGAGCCGGTGGCTACACCTTC.

The rearrangement uses TRBV5-6 and TRBJ2-7, with 8 bases identical to TRBD1. Trimming cost V 4 bases and J 5 bases; bases outside gene matches: 5. Germline assignment: CDR1 SGHDT and CDR2 YYEEEE. The CDR3 is 13 amino acids. CDR3 sequence reads: CASSPSTGDEQYF. CDR3 coding DNA: TGTGCCAGCAGCCCATCGACAGGGGACGAGCAGTACTTC.

The chain recombines TRBV10-3 with TRBJ2-5; weak D call: TRBD1 (6 bases). Germline V lookup: CDR1 ENHRY, CDR2 SYGVKD. This CDR3 spans 15 amino acids. Deletions cut 2 bases from V and 2 bases from J, with 12 bases between. CDR3 DNA: TGTGCCATCAGTGAGGGGGGCTCAGAACAAGAGACCCAGTACTTC. It yields the protein CAISEGGSEQETQYF.

In DNA form, the CDR3 reads TGTGCCAGCAGCCCACCGGGACAGGTCAGGACTGGGGCCAACGTCCTGACTTTC. Encoded protein: CASSPPGQVRTGANVLTF. The chain combines TRBV9 with TRBJ2-6, with 8 bases that match TRBD1. CDR3 length: 18 residues. Unmatched junction bases numbered 11, after V lost 4 bases and J lost 2 bases. CDR1 and CDR2 from the germline V gene are SGDLS and YYNGEE.